This T cell receptor beta chain was recorded in a study of long-term antiretroviral therapy in people with HIV. At the level of the study: The 2015 recommendation for immediate ART came about a decade after the earliest samples. Whole-study findings and limits: Clonal populations expanded prior to ART predominated within the repertoire at all time points. When set beside controls, HIV repertoires had CDR3 length ranges that were narrower.

The assay, immunoSEQ v3.0, was run at survey level. Sequencing was performed with immunoSEQ multiplex PCR; in TCRdb, only in-frame clones are kept and a portion is missing. The profile shows approximately 28,000 clones, around four fifths of them singletons. Trimming left V 5 bases short and J 3 bases short, with 11 bases between. The CDR3 consists of 15 residues. CDR1 and CDR2 from the germline V gene are MGHDK and SYGVNS. At least one PBMC sample before ART and at least two after were required. This clone was detected only once. The antigen is not known. The material was unsorted PBMCs, obtained 0.8 years before starting antiretroviral therapy. The V call is TRBV25-1, the J call TRBJ1-6; D not certain. The sequence was collected from a man aged 18 to 29 with HIV. Written as DNA, the CDR3 is TGTGCCAGCAGTCGAGCCTTTGACTATAATTCACCCCTCCACTTT. As protein: CASSRAFDYNSPLHF.